Listed below are T cell receptor beta chains from one sample, sequenced in a study of identical twins. TCRdb passed the 5' RACE reads through MiXCR, listing each CDR3 protein once. The sample has around 480,000 distinct CDR3 sequences, 12% to 15% seen once; the top ten hold more than 0.5%. The same sample was also used in a study of yellow fever vaccine responses in identical twins.

The specimen was CD4+ T cells sorted from blood. These receptor sequences come from a woman between 18 and 29 years old in good health. Both conserved end residues are part of each CDR3. Fields, in order: V gene, clone size, D gene, J gene, CDR3 protein, CDR3 DNA. D genes are given only for firm matches. Not every row has a clone size; where given, it reads once, few, many or a size class.

>TRBV9|.|TRBD2|TRBJ2-3
CASSTRGLAGGSTDTQYF
TGTGCCAGCAGCACGCGGGGACTAGCGGGGGGAAGCACAGATACGCAGTATTTT
>TRBV5-1|.|.|TRBJ1-3
CASSLAGASGNTIYF
TGCGCCAGCAGCTTAGCAGGGGCCTCTGGAAACACCATATATTTT
>TRBV29-1|few|.|TRBJ2-1
CSVERAGTYNEQFF
TGCAGCGTTGAAAGGGCAGGGACCTACAATGAGCAGTTCTTC
>TRBV12-3/TRBV12-4|.|TRBD2|TRBJ2-2
CASSLASGRAKSGELFF
TGTGCCAGCAGTTTAGCTAGCGGGAGGGCCAAATCCGGGGAGCTGTTTTTT
>TRBV7-9|.|TRBD1|TRBJ1-6
CASSPGTGVSSPLHF
TGTGCCAGCAGCCCCGGGACAGGGGTATCTTCACCCCTCCACTTT
>TRBV11-3|few|.|TRBJ2-3
CASSVGGGDTDTQYF
TGTGCCAGCAGCGTCGGTGGAGGGGATACAGATACGCAGTATTTT
>TRBV7-9|few|.|TRBJ2-7
CASSLRGIHEQYF
TGTGCCAGCAGCTTACGGGGTATCCACGAGCAGTACTTC
>TRBV21-1|.|.|TRBJ2-1
CASSGQGDEQFF
TGTGCCAGCAGTGGACAGGGCGATGAGCAGTTCTTC
>TRBV4-3|few|.|TRBJ2-1
CASRFVGDPSNEQFF
TGCGCCAGCAGGTTTGTGGGTGACCCCTCCAATGAGCAGTTCTTC
>TRBV19|few|.|TRBJ2-1
CASSMFAGPSYNEQFF
TGTGCCAGTAGTATGTTTGCGGGACCGTCCTACAATGAGCAGTTCTTC
>TRBV7-8|few|.|TRBJ1-6
CASSLARGYNSPLHF
TGTGCCAGCAGCTTAGCGAGGGGATATAATTCACCCCTCCACTTT
>TRBV6-1|few|.|TRBJ2-3
CASSGVVGDTQYF
TGTGCCAGCAGCGGGGTTGTCGGAGATACGCAGTATTTT
>TRBV2|.|.|TRBJ2-5
CASIGGISAQETQYF
TGTGCCAGCATAGGGGGGATAAGTGCACAGGAGACCCAGTACTTC
>TRBV12-5|.|.|TRBJ1-1
CASGLVRKDQMNTEAFF
TGTGCTAGTGGTTTGGTACGTAAAGACCAAATGAACACTGAAGCTTTCTTT
>TRBV4-2|.|TRBD1|TRBJ1-4
CASSQTGGLSEKLFF
TGTGCCAGCAGCCAAACAGGGGGCTTGAGTGAAAAACTGTTTTTT
>TRBV20-1|.|TRBD2|TRBJ2-7
CSATGLAGGLEQYF
TGCAGTGCCACCGGACTAGCGGGGGGCCTCGAGCAGTACTTC
>TRBV28|.|.|TRBJ2-4
CASSSTGPVAKNIQYF
TGTGCCAGCAGTTCCACAGGGCCCGTAGCCAAAAACATTCAGTACTTC
>TRBV7-9|.|.|TRBJ2-3
CASSFSRSRRTDTQYF
TGTGCCAGCAGCTTCTCAAGGAGTCGCCGCACAGATACGCAGTATTTT
>TRBV5-1|many|.|TRBJ2-4
CASTFGDRAKNIQYF
TGCGCCAGCACTTTTGGGGATCGGGCCAAAAACATTCAGTACTTC
>TRBV10-3|few|.|TRBJ2-7
CAITVESRSYEQYF
TGTGCCATCACGGTCGAAAGCAGGTCCTACGAGCAGTACTTC
>TRBV7-8|.|TRBD1|TRBJ1-1
CASSLSGRGLGNTEAFF
TGTGCCAGCAGCTTATCAGGCAGGGGGCTTGGTAACACTGAAGCTTTCTTT
>TRBV24-1|.|TRBD2|TRBJ2-2
CATRGLAGAGELFF
TGTGCCACCAGAGGACTAGCGGGAGCCGGGGAGCTGTTTTTT
>TRBV20-1|.|TRBD1|TRBJ2-3
CSARVGKGAYTDTQYF
TGCAGTGCTAGAGTAGGAAAGGGGGCTTACACAGATACGCAGTATTTT
>TRBV4-1|.|.|TRBJ2-6
CASSPRGNPSSGANVLTF
TGCGCCAGCAGCCCCCGGGGGAACCCTTCCTCTGGGGCCAACGTCCTGACTTTC
>TRBV3-1|.|.|TRBJ2-1
CASSQDLGVFF
TGTGCCAGCAGCCAAGATCTTGGGGTATTCTTC
>TRBV12-3/TRBV12-4|.|TRBD2|TRBJ2-5
CASSFSTSGGQETQYF
TGTGCCAGCAGTTTCTCTACTAGCGGGGGGCAAGAGACCCAGTACTTC
>TRBV29-1|few|TRBD2|TRBJ2-3
CSASWGLAGGDTQYF
TGCAGCGCCTCTTGGGGGCTAGCGGGGGGGGATACGCAGTATTTT
>TRBV28|few|.|TRBJ2-7
CASLEGSREQYF
TGTGCCAGCTTGGAGGGGTCGAGGGAGCAGTACTTC
>TRBV7-9|.|TRBD2|TRBJ2-5
CASTQTSGRGETQYF
TGTGCCAGCACCCAGACTAGCGGGAGAGGCGAGACCCAGTACTTC
>TRBV7-3|few|.|TRBJ2-3
CASSLSGLNTQYF
TGTGCCAGCAGCTTAAGTGGGTTGAATACGCAGTATTTT
>TRBV5-5|.|TRBD2|TRBJ2-3
CASSLELAKDTQYF
TGTGCCAGCAGCTTGGAACTAGCGAAAGATACGCAGTATTTT
>TRBV5-5|.|.|TRBJ2-3
CASSLGGPWSTDTQYF
TGTGCCAGCAGCTTGGGGGGGCCCTGGAGCACAGATACGCAGTATTTT
>TRBV5-1|few|TRBD1|TRBJ1-6
CASSLEQGAQNSPLHF
TGCGCCAGCAGCTTGGAACAGGGGGCTCAAAATTCACCCCTCCACTTT
>TRBV29-1|few|.|TRBJ1-1
CSVTYRDTMNTEAFF
TGCAGCGTTACCTACAGGGACACTATGAACACTGAAGCTTTCTTT
>TRBV6-2/TRBV6-3|.|TRBD2|TRBJ2-7
CASSSRLAGAAYEQYF
TGTGCCAGCAGTTCGAGACTAGCGGGGGCCGCCTACGAGCAGTACTTC
>TRBV12-3/TRBV12-4|few|.|TRBJ1-5
CASSPTSGNQPQHF
TGTGCCAGCAGTCCAACCTCAGGGAACCAGCCCCAGCATTTT
>TRBV5-1|.|.|TRBJ2-5
CASSLGGYETQYF
TGCGCCAGCAGCTTGGGGGGTTATGAGACCCAGTACTTC
>TRBV2|few|.|TRBJ2-1
CASSLAPDSSYNEQFF
TGTGCCAGCAGTTTAGCACCAGACAGCTCCTACAATGAGCAGTTCTTC
>TRBV5-6|.|.|TRBJ2-7
CASSLGYRQVGSYEQYF
TGTGCCAGCAGCTTGGGCTACCGACAGGTTGGCTCCTACGAGCAGTACTTC
>TRBV12-3/TRBV12-4|.|TRBD2|TRBJ2-3
CASSPTTSGISTDTQYF
TGTGCCAGCAGTCCGACGACTAGCGGGATTAGCACAGATACGCAGTATTTT
>TRBV11-2|few|.|TRBJ2-5
CASSPSRVPQETQYF
TGTGCCAGCAGCCCGAGCAGGGTACCACAAGAGACCCAGTACTTC
>TRBV5-1|few|.|TRBJ2-5
CASRRGEGQETQYF
TGCGCCAGCAGACGCGGGGAAGGCCAAGAGACCCAGTACTTC
>TRBV4-3|few|TRBD1|TRBJ1-2
CASSREGTGLRGYTF
TGCGCCAGCAGCCGAGAGGGGACAGGCCTAAGGGGCTACACCTTC
>TRBV20-1|.|.|TRBJ2-3
CSARDGGSTDTQYF
TGCAGTGCTAGAGACGGCGGGAGCACAGATACGCAGTATTTT
>TRBV5-1|.|TRBD2|TRBJ2-7
CASSLAGGFDEQYF
TGCGCCAGCAGCTTGGCCGGGGGGTTTGACGAGCAGTACTTC
>TRBV5-1|few|.|TRBJ2-7
CASSLGGNDEQYF
TGCGCCAGCAGCTTGGGAGGGAACGACGAGCAGTACTTC
>TRBV9|.|TRBD2|TRBJ2-2
CASSVGAGVNTGELFF
TGTGCCAGCAGCGTAGGAGCGGGGGTGAACACCGGGGAGCTGTTTTTT
>TRBV6-1|.|TRBD2|TRBJ2-1
CASRAARQGLAGEGNYNEQFF
TGTGCCAGCAGGGCAGCCAGGCAGGGCCTAGCGGGAGAAGGAAATTACAATGAGCAGTTCTTC
>TRBV7-2|many|.|TRBJ2-7
CASSLLDRSYEQYF
TGTGCCAGCAGCTTATTGGACAGATCCTACGAGCAGTACTTC